This passage covers 20 T cell receptor beta chains from one sample sequenced in a study of technical replicates of blood from a handful of donors. The repertoire was sequenced with immunoSEQ multiplex PCR; TCRdb's copy has only in-frame clones and lacks some. The sample yields 50,000 to 70,000 clones, about 95% seen once. Sequenced: PBMCs. The receptors were gathered from a human donor in good health. Some clones in this sample may be carry-over from other donors' samples.

The chain uses TRBV2 and TRBJ1-6; tentatively, D is TRBD1 (5 bases). The CDR3 spans 14 residues. Trimming took 7 bases from V and 10 from J, leaving 17 bases between them. Germline V gene lookup returns CDR1 SNHLY and CDR2 FYNNEI. The CDR3 loop is CASTEGQGSSPLHF. The CDR3 bases are TGTGCCAGCACCGAAGGGCAGGGAAGCTCACCCCTCCACTTT.

The chain carries TRBV19 and TRBJ2-7, with TRBD2 identical over 7 bases. Per the germline V gene, CDR1 is LNHDA and CDR2 is SQIVND (reference sequence). The CDR3 totals 14 residues. J was trimmed by 1 base and V by 6 bases; bases with no gene match: 6. The CDR3 nucleotides are TGTGCCAGTAGAAGGGACTACTCATCCTACGAGCAGTACTTC. Translated: CASRRDYSSYEQYF.

The rearrangement joins TRBV29-1 to TRBJ2-1; the match to TRBD2 covers 8 bases. Germline CDR1 is SQVTM and CDR2 is ANQGSEA. This CDR3 is 12 amino acids long. J was trimmed by 7 bases and V by 4 bases; bases with no gene match: 3. CDR3 DNA sequence: TGCAGCGTTGCTTCTAGCGGGAATGAGCAGTTCTTC. Protein sequence: CSVASSGNEQFF.

This chain joins TRBV4-1 and TRBJ1-2; 8 nucleotides match TRBD1. CDR1 MGHRA and CDR2 YSYEKL come from the germline V gene. Trimming took 4 bases from V and 8 from J; bases not matched to a gene: 6. This CDR3 is built from 13 residues. In DNA, the CDR3 is TGCGCCAGCAGCCCTCGGACAGGGTCAGGCTACACCTTC. Its protein product is CASSPRTGSGYTF.

The chain couples TRBV5-1 to TRBJ2-1; 10 bases match TRBD2. The CDR3 extends over 17 amino acids. Germline V CDR1 and CDR2: SGHRS, YFSETQ. The J segment lost 0 bases and the V segment lost 1 base, leaving 4 bases of the junction unmatched. The CDR3 nucleotides are TGCGCCAGCAGCTTGCTAGCGGGAGTAAGCTCCTACAATGAGCAGTTCTTC. Translation gives CASSLLAGVSSYNEQFF. Full variable domain (missing parts from reference TRBV5-1 and TRBJ2-1): KAGVTQTPRYLIKTRGQQVTLSCSPISGHRSVSWYQQTPGQGLQFLFEYFSETQRNKGNFPGRFSGRQFSNSRSEMNVSTLELGDSALYLCASSLLAGVSSYNEQFFGPGTRLTVL.

The rearrangement uses TRBV21-1 and TRBJ1-4; the table's D call, TRBD1, has no DNA check behind it. TRBV21-1 is assigned pseudogene status. This CDR3 region has 16 residues. Here the CDR3 DNA reads TGTGCCAGCAGCAAGTTACCGGGACAGGGTCTTGAAAAACTGTTTTTT. This codes for CASSKLPGQGLEKLFF.

This chain links TRBV7-9 with TRBJ2-7; 8 bases match TRBD1. This CDR3 contains 14 residues. J was trimmed by 2 bases and V by 3 bases; bases with no gene match: 3. In germline, CDR1 is SEHNR, CDR2 FQNEAQ (reference sequence). CDR3 amino acids: CASSFRDRTYEQYF. The CDR3 region has the DNA TGTGCCAGCAGCTTCCGGGACAGGACCTACGAGCAGTACTTC.

This rearrangement joins TRBV7-2 to TRBJ1-5; D perhaps matches TRBD1 (6 bases). Per the germline V gene, CDR1 is SGHTA and CDR2 is FQGNSA. V was trimmed by 5 bases and J by 3 bases, leaving 11 bases between them. The CDR3 length is 14 residues. In DNA form, the CDR3 reads TGTGCCAGCAGCCTCGGGACACCCAATCAGCCCCAGCATTTT. Protein: CASSLGTPNQPQHF.

The rearrangement joins TRBV11-2 to TRBJ2-7; a weak D match, TRBD1 (6 bases). Germline values: CDR1 SGHAT, CDR2 FQNNGV. This CDR3 is built from 13 residues. The ends were cut back, 1 base at V and 6 bases at J, with 10 bases in the middle. The CDR3 DNA reads TGTGCCAGCAGCTTAGTGGGGGCTGGCGAGCAGTACTTC. This codes for CASSLVGAGEQYF.

The chain recombines TRBV7-8 with TRBJ1-1; TRBD1 matches 9 bases. The CDR3 is made up of 12 amino acids. V gave up 1 base and J gave up 9 bases; unmatched junction bases: 0. Germline V gene data show CDR1 as SGHVS and CDR2 as FQNEAQ. For the CDR3, the DNA is TGTGCCAGCAGCTTAGACAGGGGGCAAGCTTTCTTT. It is translated as CASSLDRGQAFF.

The V gene is TRBV2, the J gene TRBJ2-7, with D possibly being TRBD1 (6 bases). CDR1 is SNHLY and CDR2 is FYNNEI in the germline V gene. The CDR3 has 13 residues. V lost 4 bases, J lost 1 base, and 8 bases lay in between. Here the CDR3 reads CASSADRSYEQYF. The CDR3, as DNA: TGTGCCAGCAGTGCGGACAGATCCTACGAGCAGTACTTC.

The chain employs TRBV7-9 and TRBJ1-1; D is undetermined. V was cut by 3 bases and J by 1 base, with 12 bases left in between. The CDR3 extends over 15 amino acids. CDR1 and CDR2 (germline): SEHNR, FQNEAQ (reference sequence). CDR3 region: CASSLGWQTNTEAFF. CDR3 DNA sequence: TGTGCCAGCAGCTTGGGCTGGCAGACGAACACTGAAGCTTTCTTT. Full variable domain (rest looked up from reference TRBV7-9 and TRBJ1-1): DTGVSQNPRHKITKRGQNVTFRCDPISEHNRLYWYRQTLGQGPEFLTYFQNEAQLEKSRLLSDRFSAERPKGSFSTLEIQRTEQGDSAMYLCASSLGWQTNTEAFFGQGTRLTVV.

This clone has only a few counts. The chain joins TRBV6-4 to TRBJ2-3, with 7 bases matching TRBD2. V shed 5 bases, J shed 6 bases, and the junction held 14 bases outside the gene matches. Germline assignment: CDR1 MRHNA and CDR2 SNTAGT. The length of the CDR3 is 16 residues. The CDR3 sequence: CASSPEGEAGQDTQYF. The CDR3 DNA is TGTGCCAGCAGTCCCGAGGGTGAAGCGGGGCAGGATACGCAGTATTTT.

This clone was found once. The J gene is TRBJ1-4, the V gene TRBV7-9, with TRBD1 as a possible D gene (5 bases). With 4 bases removed from V and 3 bases from J, the gap between germline ends came to 15 bases. Germline loops: CDR1 SEHNR, CDR2 FQNEAQ (reference sequence). The CDR3 length is 16 residues. The CDR3 bases are TGTGCCAGCAGCTCAGACGGGGGGACGTCTAATGAAAAACTGTTTTTT. This encodes CASSSDGGTSNEKLFF. The full variable domain, in which reference TRBV7-9 and TRBJ1-4 provide the parts outside the CDR3, is DTGVSQNPRHKITKRGQNVTFRCDPISEHNRLYWYRQTLGQGPEFLTYFQNEAQLEKSRLLSDRFSAERPKGSFSTLEIQRTEQGDSAMYLCASSSDGGTSNEKLFFGSGTQLSVL.

This clone was counted once. The chain uses TRBV5-1 and TRBJ1-1; D is undetermined. The CDR3 has 14 amino acids. Trimming cost V 0 bases and J 0 bases, with 6 bases left between them. From germline, CDR1 is SGHRS and CDR2 YFSETQ. CDR3 residues: CASSLAVVNTEAFF. Here the CDR3 DNA reads TGCGCCAGCAGCTTGGCCGTCGTGAACACTGAAGCTTTCTTT.

This clone was counted once. The gene calls are TRBV10-3 and TRBJ2-7, with D possibly being TRBD1 (6 bases). Germline loops: CDR1 ENHRY, CDR2 SYGVKD. This CDR3 has 13 amino acids. The V end lost 6 bases, the J end lost 5 bases, and 14 bases lay between the germline ends. CDR3 nucleotides: TGTGCCATCAGCCAGGGGATGAACAACGAGCAGTACTTC. Its translation is CAISQGMNNEQYF.

V usage is TRBV7-9 and J usage is TRBJ1-2; D unclear. This CDR3 is 15 amino acids long. The germline V gene encodes CDR1 SEHNR and CDR2 FQNEAQ (reference sequence). Trimming pared 8 bases from V and 0 bases from J, leaving 16 bases between. This CDR3 reads CASEGRGQANYGYTF. The CDR3, as DNA: TGTGCCAGCGAGGGCCGGGGTCAAGCTAACTATGGCTACACCTTC. The full variable domain, with the rest looked up from reference TRBV7-9 and TRBJ1-2, is DTGVSQNPRHKITKRGQNVTFRCDPISEHNRLYWYRQTLGQGPEFLTYFQNEAQLEKSRLLSDRFSAERPKGSFSTLEIQRTEQGDSAMYLCASEGRGQANYGYTFGSGTRLTVV.

This rearrangement joins TRBV18 to TRBJ2-3, with D perhaps TRBD1 (6 bases). Per the germline V gene, CDR1 is KGHSH and CDR2 is LQKENI. V lost 3 bases, J lost 5 bases, and 18 bases lay in between. This CDR3 is built from 16 residues. CDR3 protein: CASSPIVRQGKDTQYF. CDR3 nucleotides: TGTGCCAGCTCACCTATTGTAAGGCAGGGGAAAGATACGCAGTATTTT.

The chain uses TRBV5-1 and TRBJ2-3; 8 nucleotides match TRBD2. Germline values: CDR1 SGHRS, CDR2 YFSETQ. With V trimmed by 0 bases and J by 4 bases, 10 bases remained unmatched. The CDR3 is 17 residues long. The CDR3 protein is CASSLAGAGLGADTQYF. CDR3 DNA: TGCGCCAGCAGCTTGGCCGGGGCGGGACTAGGGGCAGATACGCAGTATTTT.

The chain recombines TRBV7-2 with TRBJ2-1; D possibly corresponds to TRBD2 (5 bases). V was trimmed by 5 bases and J by 2 bases, leaving 16 bases between them. The length of the CDR3 is 16 residues. Germline values: CDR1 SGHTA, CDR2 FQGNSA. CDR3 nucleotide sequence: TGTGCCAGCAGCCTACTAGTACAACGGGCCTACAATGAGCAGTTCTTC. It specifies CASSLLVQRAYNEQFF.